This TCR beta chain was captured by sequencing in a study of blood T cell repertoires in COVID-19. On the study more broadly: Acute and convalescent COVID-19 samples came from the United States, Italy and Spain.

The germline gives CDR1 KGHSH, CDR2 LQKENI. Trimming stripped 2 bases from V and 7 bases from J, with 12 bases between. CDR3 size: 13 residues. Original data processing: Amplified reference gene primers provided the basis for estimating nucleated cell counts. Profiled with immunoSEQ multiplex PCR; TCRdb holds only in-frame clones, not every one. The V and J calls and clone size are taken from that table; D and trimming were inferred from the DNA. The sample yields fewer than 450,000 clones, around nine tenths seen once. This chain joins TRBV18 and TRBJ2-7; D call uncertain. Sequencing was done on a sample of PBMCs or T cells enriched from blood (not recorded which). The TCR comes from a woman aged 18 to 35 who had recovered from COVID-19. CDR3 loop: CASSPITTGEQYF. DNA of the CDR3: TGTGCCAGCTCACCAATAACAACGGGTGAGCAGTACTTC.